Listed below are T cell receptor beta chains from one sample, sequenced in a study of blood T cells in healthy people across ages. TCRdb used MiXCR to reprocess the 5' RACE reads, holding one entry per CDR3 protein. The sample records some 1.4 million distinct CDR3 sequences, 40% to 50% being singletons. The material sequenced was blood. These receptors were collected from a woman younger than 30 in good health. Each CDR3 is given with its conserved first and last residue. Each record gives: J gene, clone size, D gene, V gene, CDR3 DNA, CDR3 protein. The D gene is left open where the match is weak. The size of a clone is reported for some rows only, either as once, few or many, or as a class for expanded clones.

TRBJ1-5 | few | - | TRBV6-2/TRBV6-3 | TGTGCCAGCAGTTACTCGAAGGTGGGCAGGGAGGTGCAGCCCCAGCATTTT | CASSYSKVGREVQPQHF
TRBJ2-5 | few | - | TRBV21-1 | TGTGCCAGCAGCCCTTCATACAGACAGGTCCCCCAAGAGACCCAGTACTTC | CASSPSYRQVPQETQYF
TRBJ2-3 | - | - | TRBV5-1 | TGCGCCAGCAGCTCCGGCCGATTTTGGGATACGCAGTATTTT | CASSSGRFWDTQYF
TRBJ2-7 | - | - | TRBV7-9 | TGTGCCAGCAGCCCCGTGAACGTACCCTACAATGAGCAGTACTTC | CASSPVNVPYNEQYF
TRBJ2-7 | few | - | TRBV12-3/TRBV12-4 | TGTGCCAGCAGTTCGACACTTAGCTCCTACGAGCAGTACTTC | CASSSTLSSYEQYF
TRBJ1-1 | many | TRBD1 | TRBV6-5 | TGTGCCAGCATCAAGACAGGGGGGGGTCCAGCTTTCTTT | CASIKTGGGPAFF
TRBJ2-3 | few | TRBD2 | TRBV5-1 | TGCGCCAGCAGCTCCGGGACTAGCGAGATAGATACGCAGTATTTT | CASSSGTSEIDTQYF
TRBJ2-7 | - | TRBD2 | TRBV7-2 | TGTGCCAGCAGGGAGGGACTAGCGAGAGGGTACGAGCAGTACTTC | CASREGLARGYEQYF
TRBJ2-4 | few | TRBD2 | TRBV28 | TGTGCCAGCAGTTTAGTCAGTAGCGGGGGCTATGAAAACATTCAGTACTTC | CASSLVSSGGYENIQYF
TRBJ1-2 | many | - | TRBV29-1 | TGCAGCGTTGCCCGAGTGGGGGTCTCTGGCTACACCTTC | CSVARVGVSGYTF
TRBJ2-1 | - | TRBD2 | TRBV12-3/TRBV12-4 | TGTGCCAGCAGCCCTGCGACTAGCACCCAGGCGAATGAGCAGTTCTTC | CASSPATSTQANEQFF
TRBJ2-3 | - | - | TRBV3-1 | TGTGCCAGCAGCCCTCCCCTAGCGTCTGGAGAGCCAGATACGCAGTATTTT | CASSPPLASGEPDTQYF
TRBJ2-7 | - | - | TRBV3-1 | TGTGCCAGCAGCCAAGGCGGGGGCTCCTACAATGAGCAGTACTTC | CASSQGGGSYNEQYF
TRBJ1-2 | - | TRBD1 | TRBV19 | TGTGCCAGTAGTATAACAGGGGGCGCAGGCTATGGCTACACCTTC | CASSITGGAGYGYTF
TRBJ2-3 | many | - | TRBV5-1 | TGTGCCAGCAGAGCAGGGGGCACAGATACGCAGTATTTT | CASRAGGTDTQYF
TRBJ1-2 | - | - | TRBV20-1 | TGCAGTGCTAAAGGTCACGGGGGGAACTATGGCTACACCTTC | CSAKGHGGNYGYTF
TRBJ2-1 | many | TRBD2 | TRBV4-1 | TGCGCCAGCAGCCTCTCGGCGGGAGGAAGTAACAATGAGCAGTTCTTC | CASSLSAGGSNNEQFF
TRBJ2-7 | - | - | TRBV6-4 | TGTGCCAGCAGTGGAGACCGGGGAGGCGAGCAGTACTTC | CASSGDRGGEQYF